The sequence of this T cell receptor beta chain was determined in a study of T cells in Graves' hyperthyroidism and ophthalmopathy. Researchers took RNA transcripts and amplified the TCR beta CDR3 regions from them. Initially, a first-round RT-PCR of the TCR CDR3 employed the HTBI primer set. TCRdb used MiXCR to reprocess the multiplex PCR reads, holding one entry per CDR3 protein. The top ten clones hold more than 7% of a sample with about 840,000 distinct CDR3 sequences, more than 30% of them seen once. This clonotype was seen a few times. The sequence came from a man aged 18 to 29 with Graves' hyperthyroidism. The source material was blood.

CDR3 loop: CASSLLTGYVRGEKLFF. In DNA, the CDR3 is TGTGCCAGCAGCTTATTGACAGGCTACGTAAGGGGTGAAAAACTGTTTTTT. This chain uses TRBV7-2 with TRBJ1-4; TRBD1 is a possible D gene (6 bases). There are 17 residues in the CDR3. CDR1 and CDR2 from the germline V gene are SGHTA and FQGNSA. Trimming left V 2 bases short and J 7 bases short, with 20 bases between.